One T cell receptor beta chain is described in this entry. Its antigen is as yet unknown. This entry is derived from a study of T cells after yellow fever vaccination. Study results and caveats: Abundant clonotypes (contaminants from the bulk population) could be present in FACS-sorted repertoires. A secondary response was less intense yet reached its peak sooner, at day 5 versus 15. Clones from primary vaccination mostly reappeared after the booster (around 96% CD4, 88% CD8).

Universal primer sites and UMIs were introduced during 5'RACE template-switching synthesis of TCR cDNA. TCRdb recomputed calls from the 5' RACE reads with MiXCR, one row per CDR3 protein. Counted here are about 170,000 distinct CDR3 sequences, 11% occurring once; the ten biggest clones make up 35% to 45%. V was cut by 4 bases and J by 6 bases, with 12 bases left in between. The CDR3 is 13 amino acids. CDR1 is LGHNA and CDR2 is YNFKEQ in the germline V gene. The chain combines TRBV4-2 with TRBJ1-2; D is unclear. Specimen: CD8+ T cells sorted from PBMCs, collected 15 days after the yellow fever booster vaccination. The TCR sequence derives from a young man who received the YFV17D yellow fever vaccine. The CDR3 here is CASSRENGDGYTF. Written as DNA, the CDR3 is TGTGCCAGCAGCCGGGAGAATGGGGATGGCTACACCTTC.